This is a list of T cell receptor beta chains from one sample in a study of T cell changes during pregnancy in multiple sclerosis. Some clones are missing from TCRdb's copy, which holds only in-frame ones; the method was immunoSEQ multiplex PCR. The sample lists about 40,000 clones; just over 90% were seen once. Sequenced here: CD4+ T cells from peripheral blood mononuclear cells, sampled in the third trimester of pregnancy. These receptors were obtained from a female donor with multiple sclerosis, enrolled in a pregnancy study. The CDR3 runs from the conserved cysteine through the conserved F or W. A D gene is named only where the DNA matches it firmly. Rows give clone size only sometimes, using once, few, many, or a class for an expanded clone.

v_gene	abundance	d_gene	len	j_gene	CDR3nt	CDR3aa
TRBV28	.	TRBD1	15	TRBJ1-2	TGTGCCAGCAGGCCGACAGGGGGCGCTGGCTATGGCTACACCTTC	CASRPTGGAGYGYTF
TRBV7-2	.	TRBD1	12	TRBJ1-1	TGTGCCAGCAGCGCGACAGGGACTGAAGCTTTCTTT	CASSATGTEAFF
TRBV2	.	.	13	TRBJ2-5	TGTGCCAGCAGCTCTGGCCTGGGCGAGACCCAGTACTTC	CASSSGLGETQYF
TRBV11-2	.	.	14	TRBJ2-5	TGTGCCAGCAGCTTGGGCAGCGCGGGAAAGACCCAGTACTTC	CASSLGSAGKTQYF
TRBV21-1	.	.	13	TRBJ1-5	TGTGCCAGCAGCAACAGGGTTTGGCAGCCCCAGCATTTT	CASSNRVWQPQHF
TRBV2	.	TRBD1	16	TRBJ2-5	TGTGCCAGCAGTGCCATCGGGACAGGACTACAAGAGACCCAGTACTTC	CASSAIGTGLQETQYF
TRBV6-1	.	.	17	TRBJ1-2	TGTGCCAGCAGTGACTACCGGGGAGACAGGAGAAACTATGGCTACACCTTC	CASSDYRGDRRNYGYTF
TRBV9	.	TRBD2	15	TRBJ2-1	TGTGCCAGCACCAGGACTAGCGGGGGAGGAAATGAGCAGTTCTTC	CASTRTSGGGNEQFF
TRBV19	.	TRBD1	15	TRBJ2-2	TGTGCCAGTAGCCCCGGGACAGCGAACACCGGGGAGCTGTTTTTT	CASSPGTANTGELFF
TRBV2	.	.	12	TRBJ2-7	TGTGCCAGCAGTGCTACAGGCCCGGGGCAGTACTTC	CASSATGPGQYF
TRBV19	.	.	12	TRBJ2-1	TGTGCCAGTAGTGGAGATTGGAATGAGCAGTTCTTC	CASSGDWNEQFF
TRBV6-5	.	.	15	TRBJ1-4	TGTGCCAGCAGGGATTTGGACAGAGCTAATGAAAAACTGTTTTTT	CASRDLDRANEKLFF
TRBV19	.	TRBD1	14	TRBJ2-7	TGTGCCAGTAGTATACCGGGACAGGGAGCTGAGCAGTACTTC	CASSIPGQGAEQYF
TRBV9	.	.	16	TRBJ2-7	TGTGCCAGCAGCGTAGGCGCGCTAGCGAGCTCCTACGAGCAGTACTTC	CASSVGALASSYEQYF
TRBV9	.	TRBD1	14	TRBJ2-7	TGTGCCAGCAGCGTAGGACAGGGCATATACGAGCAGTACTTC	CASSVGQGIYEQYF
TRBV7-6	.	TRBD2	14	TRBJ2-7	TGTGCCAGCACCCAAGGGACTAGCGGGTACGAGCAGTACTTC	CASTQGTSGYEQYF
TRBV21-1	.	.	17	TRBJ1-3	TGTGCCAGCAGCCACCCTCGGAGGGTGTCGTCTGGAAACACCATATATTTT	CASSHPRRVSSGNTIYF
TRBV4-3	.	.	13	TRBJ1-1	TGCGCCAGCAGCCAACGGGGAGGCACTGAAGCTTTCTTT	CASSQRGGTEAFF
TRBV11-2	once	.	16	TRBJ2-5	TGTGCCAGCAGCTCCCGATTGCAGGGTCGGGGGGAGACCCAGTACTTC	CASSSRLQGRGETQYF
TRBV15	.	.	12	TRBJ2-5	TGTGCCACCAGCAGGGCTTTAGAGACCCAGTACTTC	CATSRALETQYF
TRBV2	.	TRBD2	21	TRBJ2-1	TGTGCCAGCAGCCTTGGTGACGGGCGACTAGCGGGGGGCCTATACATCAATGAGCAGTTCTTC	CASSLGDGRLAGGLYINEQFF
TRBV6-1	.	.	14	TRBJ2-7	TGTGCCAGCAGTGAAGGGAAAGGAGCCTACGAGCAGTACTTC	CASSEGKGAYEQYF
TRBV4-1	.	TRBD2	16	TRBJ2-3	TGCGCCAGCAGCCAAGATATGCGGGGGGGCCGGGATACGCAGTATTTT	CASSQDMRGGRDTQYF
TRBV7-3	once	.	13	TRBJ2-3	TGTGCCAGCAGCTTCTTGAGCACAGATACGCAGTATTTT	CASSFLSTDTQYF
TRBV11-2	.	.	13	TRBJ2-1	TGTGCCAGCAGCCATGACAGCTACAATGAGCAGTTCTTC	CASSHDSYNEQFF
TRBV9	.	.	16	TRBJ2-3	TGTGCCAGCAGCGTAGGAGTTCAACAGGCCAAAGATACGCAGTATTTT	CASSVGVQQAKDTQYF
TRBV5-1	once	TRBD2	19	TRBJ2-1	TGCGCCAGCAGCTTGGAGATAGGTGCGGGAGCTTTGGGTCTAGATGAGCAGTTCTTC	CASSLEIGAGALGLDEQFF
TRBV27	.	TRBD2	16	TRBJ2-1	TGTGCCAGCAGTTTGGAACTAGCGGGAGGGTTGGGTGAGCAGTTCTTC	CASSLELAGGLGEQFF
TRBV4-3	.	.	16	TRBJ1-4	TGCGCCAGCAGCCAAGCGTACCAGGGGTGGAATGAAAAACTGTTTTTT	CASSQAYQGWNEKLFF
TRBV7-2	.	TRBD2	19	TRBJ2-2	TGTGCCAGCAGCTTAAGGGCCCCTAGCGGGGGGGCGGACACCGGGGAGCTGTTTTTT	CASSLRAPSGGADTGELFF
TRBV5-4	.	TRBD2	18	TRBJ2-2	TGTGCCAGCAGCCCAGGCCTAGCGGGGGGGCCCTCTTCCGGGGAGCTGTTTTTT	CASSPGLAGGPSSGELFF
TRBV5-1	.	TRBD1	17	TRBJ2-6	TGCGCCAGCACCGGGGGGACAGGGGTCTCTGGGGCCAACGTCCTGACTTTC	CASTGGTGVSGANVLTF
TRBV27	.	TRBD1	14	TRBJ2-7	TGTGCCAGCAGACCCTGGACAGGGGGCGGCGAGCAGTACTTC	CASRPWTGGGEQYF
TRBV2	.	.	14	TRBJ1-6	TGTGCCAGCAGTGAGAGAGGCAACCGTTCACCCCTCCACTTT	CASSERGNRSPLHF
TRBV6-6	.	.	14	TRBJ1-3	TGTGCCAGCAGTGGTGGGCGCTCTGGAAACACCATATATTTT	CASSGGRSGNTIYF
TRBV6-5	.	.	16	TRBJ1-5	TGTGCCAGCAGTTACTCGACCCCCTCGGGGGGTCAGCCCCAGCATTTT	CASSYSTPSGGQPQHF
TRBV5-4	.	TRBD1	15	TRBJ1-1	TGTGCCAGCAGCTTGAAGACAGGGGCGGGGACTGAAGCTTTCTTT	CASSLKTGAGTEAFF
TRBV4-3	.	.	17	TRBJ1-5	TGCGCCAGCAGCCAAGAGGCAGGCCCCCTAAGCAATCAGCCCCAGCATTTT	CASSQEAGPLSNQPQHF
TRBV7-2	.	TRBD1	17	TRBJ1-1	TGTGCCAGCAGCGGACTCGGACAGGGGCTGATGAACACTGAAGCTTTCTTT	CASSGLGQGLMNTEAFF
TRBV27	.	TRBD1	14	TRBJ2-1	TGTGCCAGCAGTCCGTACAGGGGTCACAATGAGCAGTTCTTC	CASSPYRGHNEQFF
TRBV5-4	.	TRBD2	12	TRBJ2-7	TGTGCCAGCAGCTTAGCGGGCGGGCGGGGGGACTTC	CASSLAGGRGDF
TRBV30	.	TRBD2	14	TRBJ2-7	TGTGCCTGGAGAGATAGCGGGAGTTCCTACGAGCAGTACTTC	CAWRDSGSSYEQYF
TRBV15	.	TRBD2	17	TRBJ2-5	TGTGCCACCAGGGAGGGGTTTAGCGGGAGGGGGCAAGAGACCCAGTACTTC	CATREGFSGRGQETQYF
TRBV7-6	.	.	13	TRBJ1-5	TGTGCCAGCAGCTTAAACGAGGGACAGCCCCAGCATTTT	CASSLNEGQPQHF
TRBV5-5	few	TRBD1	15	TRBJ1-4	TGTGCCAGCAGCCTCCGACAGGGGGCGGGAGAAAAACTGTTTTTT	CASSLRQGAGEKLFF
TRBV6-4	once	TRBD2	15	TRBJ2-7	TGTGCCAGCAGTGACTGGGGGAGGGTGGTCTACGAGCAGTACTTC	CASSDWGRVVYEQYF
TRBV2	.	.	14	TRBJ1-1	TGTGCCAGCACCGGGAGGGGGGGATCCACTGAAGCTTTCTTT	CASTGRGGSTEAFF
TRBV5-6	.	TRBD1	14	TRBJ2-7	TGTGCCAGCAGAGGGACAGGGGTTAGGGGAGAGCAGTACTTC	CASRGTGVRGEQYF
TRBV19	.	.	15	TRBJ1-1	TGTGCCAGTAAGATTTCGCACCTAATGAACACTGAAGCTTTCTTT	CASKISHLMNTEAFF
TRBV5-1	.	TRBD2	14	TRBJ2-3	TGCGCCAGCAGCTTTCTAGCGGGAGTAGATACGCAGTATTTT	CASSFLAGVDTQYF